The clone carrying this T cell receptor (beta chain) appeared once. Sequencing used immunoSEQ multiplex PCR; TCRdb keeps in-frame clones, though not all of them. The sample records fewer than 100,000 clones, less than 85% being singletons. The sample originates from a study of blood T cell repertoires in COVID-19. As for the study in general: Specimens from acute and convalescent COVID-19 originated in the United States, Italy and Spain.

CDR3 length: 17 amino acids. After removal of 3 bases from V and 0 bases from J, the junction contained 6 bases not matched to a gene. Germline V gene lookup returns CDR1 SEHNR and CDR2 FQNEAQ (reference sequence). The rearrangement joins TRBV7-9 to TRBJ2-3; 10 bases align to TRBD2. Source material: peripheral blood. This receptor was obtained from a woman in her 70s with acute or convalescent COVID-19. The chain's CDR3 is CASSFTSGMGSTDTQYF. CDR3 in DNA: TGTGCCAGCAGCTTTACTAGCGGGATGGGGAGCACAGATACGCAGTATTTT.